The 8 T cell receptor beta chains below all came from one sample that was sequenced in a study of T cell responses to AZD1222 COVID-19 vaccine. Measured with immunoSEQ multiplex PCR; TCRdb has only the in-frame clones, and not every one. The profile shows around 67,000 clones, 84% of them singletons. Sequencing used peripheral blood, obtained on day 0 of AZD1222 vaccination. Source of these receptors: an adult in good health.

The chain carries TRBV10-3 and TRBJ2-1, with D possibly being TRBD1 (6 bases). CDR3 length: 13 residues. Germline V gives CDR1 ENHRY, CDR2 SYGVKD. Trimming left V 5 bases short and J 6 bases short, with 11 bases between. The CDR3 protein is CAISLQGPNEQFF. CDR3 bases: TGTGCCATCAGTCTACAGGGACCCAATGAGCAGTTCTTC.

This rearrangement joins TRBV19 to TRBJ1-5, with TRBD1 matching 8 bases. The germline gives CDR1 LNHDA, CDR2 SQIVND (reference sequence). V trimming: 5 bases; J trimming: 2 bases; junction bases outside the gene matches: 5. The CDR3 sequence is 15 residues long. This CDR3 is CASSSQGEGNQPQHF. Written as DNA, the CDR3 is TGTGCCAGTAGTTCACAGGGGGAGGGCAATCAGCCCCAGCATTTT.

This chain connects TRBV19 to TRBJ1-5, with no clear D. The CDR3 contains 15 residues. Germline V gives CDR1 LNHDA, CDR2 SQIVND (reference sequence). V dropped 6 bases and J dropped 1 base, with 13 bases sitting between them. The CDR3 region is CASSPEVRSNQPQHF. DNA of the CDR3: TGTGCCAGTAGCCCCGAGGTGAGGAGCAATCAGCCCCAGCATTTT.

The chain carries TRBV2 and TRBJ2-7, with 12 bases identical to TRBD2. The CDR3 consists of 15 residues. Looked up from germline, CDR1 is SNHLY and CDR2 is FYNNEI. Trimming at V came to 7 bases and at J to 3 bases, leaving 7 bases not matched to a gene. Here the CDR3 reads CASNLLAGGFYEQYF. The CDR3 nucleotides are TGTGCCAGCAATCTACTAGCGGGGGGATTCTACGAGCAGTACTTC.

The chain combines TRBV7-2 with TRBJ1-6; D gene uncertain. Per the germline V gene, CDR1 is SGHTA and CDR2 is FQGNSA. Trimming shortened V by 5 bases and J by 12 bases, and 20 bases separated the two germline ends. The CDR3 runs to 15 residues. As DNA, the CDR3 is TGTGCCAGCAGCAACCCGACGGGCTCGGGTTTACCCCTCCACTTT. This gives the protein CASSNPTGSGLPLHF. Together with reference TRBV7-2 and TRBJ1-6, the CDR3 gives the full variable domain: GAGVSQSPSNKVTEKGKDVELRCDPISGHTALYWYRQSLGQGLEFLIYFQGNSAPDKSGLPSDRFSAERTGGSVSTLTIQRTQQEDSAVYLCASSNPTGSGLPLHFGNGTRLTVT.

DNA of the CDR3: TGTGCCAGCAGACCAAACACTGAAGCTTTCTTT. It yields the protein CASRPNTEAFF. This chain uses TRBV2 with TRBJ1-1; no reliable D call. V was cut by 6 bases and J by 2 bases, with 4 bases left in between. Germline assignment: CDR1 SNHLY and CDR2 FYNNEI. The length of the CDR3 is 11 residues.

Note on this clone: At one of its ends the junction is not consistent with the germline gene, which may arise from a read error. The rearrangement links TRBV19 to TRBJ1-4; D perhaps matches TRBD1 (6 bases). Germline CDR1 and CDR2: LNHDA and SQIVND (reference sequence). The CDR3 is 18 amino acids. The CDR3 sequence is CASSIETGGQRTKEKLFF. CDR3 sequence (DNA): TGTGCCAGTAGTATAGAGACCGGTGGACAGCGGACTAAAGAAAAACTGTTTTTT.

This chain links TRBV2 with TRBJ1-1; D not certain. Trimming left V 3 bases short and J 5 bases short, with 13 bases between. This CDR3 is 14 amino acids long. Germline V gene sequence: CDR1 SNHLY, CDR2 FYNNEI. The CDR3 DNA reads TGTGCCAGCAGTGACAGGCCGGCATCGACTGAAGCTTTCTTT. Translation gives CASSDRPASTEAFF.